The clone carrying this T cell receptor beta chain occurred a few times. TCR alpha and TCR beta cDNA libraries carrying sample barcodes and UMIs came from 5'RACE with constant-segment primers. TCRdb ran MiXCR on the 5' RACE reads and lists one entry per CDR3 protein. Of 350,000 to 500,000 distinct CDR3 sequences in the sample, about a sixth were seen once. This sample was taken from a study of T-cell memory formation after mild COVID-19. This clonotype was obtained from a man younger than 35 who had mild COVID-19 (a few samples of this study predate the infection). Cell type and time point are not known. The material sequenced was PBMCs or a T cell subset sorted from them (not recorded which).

The CDR3 DNA reads TGTGCCAGCAGTGAAGCGACAGGGGGTCAGCCCCAGCATTTT. It codes for CASSEATGGQPQHF. This sequence joins TRBV2 and TRBJ1-5; 9 nucleotides align to TRBD1. CDR3 size: 14 residues. J lost 6 bases, V lost 0 bases, and 0 bases had no gene match. Germline V gives CDR1 SNHLY, CDR2 FYNNEI.